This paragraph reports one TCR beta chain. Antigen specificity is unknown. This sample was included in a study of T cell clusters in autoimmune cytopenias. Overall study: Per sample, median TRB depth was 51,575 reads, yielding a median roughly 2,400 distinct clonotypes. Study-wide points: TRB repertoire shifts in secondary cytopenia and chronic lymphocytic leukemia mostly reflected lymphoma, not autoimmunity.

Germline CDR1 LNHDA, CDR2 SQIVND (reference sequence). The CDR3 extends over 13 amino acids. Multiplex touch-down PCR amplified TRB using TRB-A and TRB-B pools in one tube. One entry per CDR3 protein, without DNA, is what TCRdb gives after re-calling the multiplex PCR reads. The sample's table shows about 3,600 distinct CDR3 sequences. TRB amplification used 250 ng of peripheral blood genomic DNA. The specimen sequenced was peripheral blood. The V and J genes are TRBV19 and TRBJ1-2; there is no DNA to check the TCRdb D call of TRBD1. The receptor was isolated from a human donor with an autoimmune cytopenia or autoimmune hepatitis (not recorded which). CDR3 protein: CASSDRVVRGYTF.